Listed below are T cell receptor beta chains from one sample, sequenced in a study of blood T cell repertoires in COVID-19. Data came from immunoSEQ multiplex PCR; TCRdb stores just in-frame clones and leaves some out. The sample has about 130,000 clones; 70% to 85% are singletons. Sequenced input: peripheral blood. The receptors come from a woman aged 60 to 75 with acute or convalescent COVID-19. CDR3s include the opening cysteine and the closing phenylalanine or tryptophan. Each record gives: J gene, clone size, D gene, V gene, CDR3 protein, CDR3 DNA. The D gene is left open where the match is weak. Rows give clone size only sometimes, using once, few, many, or a class for an expanded clone.

J: TRBJ2-2; size: NA; D: TRBD1; V: TRBV4-1; CDR3: CASSQGDRDAGELFF; DNA: TGCGCCAGCAGCCAAGGGGACAGGGACGCCGGGGAGCTGTTTTTT
J: TRBJ1-2; size: NA; D: NA; V: TRBV3-1/TRBV3-2; CDR3: CASSQVVFQGYTF; DNA: TGTGCCAGCAGCCAAGTCGTGTTTCAGGGCTACACCTTC
J: TRBJ1-4; size: NA; D: NA; V: TRBV6-5; CDR3: CASSPRGGRNEKLFF; DNA: TGTGCCAGCAGCCCACGCGGGGGCCGTAATGAAAAACTGTTTTTT
J: TRBJ1-2; size: NA; D: NA; V: TRBV7-3; CDR3: CASSLAVRMEGYTF; DNA: TGTGCCAGCAGCTTAGCAGTCCGGATGGAGGGCTACACCTTC
J: TRBJ1-2; size: NA; D: TRBD1; V: TRBV24-1; CDR3: CAAFEAGQGSEVGYGYTF; DNA: TGTGCCGCCTTTGAGGCGGGACAGGGGTCTGAAGTGGGCTATGGCTACACCTTC
J: TRBJ1-1; size: NA; D: NA; V: TRBV14; CDR3: CASRWGVNTEAFF; DNA: TGTGCCAGCAGATGGGGGGTGAACACTGAAGCTTTCTTT
J: TRBJ1-6; size: NA; D: NA; V: TRBV19; CDR3: CASRRQGDSPLHF; DNA: TGTGCCAGTAGGCGGCAAGGGGATTCACCCCTCCACTTT
J: TRBJ1-2; size: NA; D: NA; V: TRBV24-1; CDR3: CATGGQSNYGYTF; DNA: TGTGCCACCGGAGGACAGTCTAACTATGGCTACACCTTC
J: TRBJ2-2; size: NA; D: TRBD2; V: TRBV9; CDR3: CASSVLAGGTGELFF; DNA: TGTGCCAGCAGCGTACTAGCGGGGGGAACCGGGGAGCTGTTTTTT
J: TRBJ1-1; size: NA; D: NA; V: TRBV10-3; CDR3: CAISSDGMNTEAFF; DNA: TGTGCCATCAGTTCCGACGGGATGAACACTGAAGCTTTCTTT
J: TRBJ1-4; size: NA; D: TRBD1; V: TRBV19; CDR3: CASSLRGQGNREKLFF; DNA: TGTGCCAGTAGTTTACGCGGACAGGGCAATCGGGAAAAACTGTTTTTT
J: TRBJ1-5; size: NA; D: NA; V: TRBV19; CDR3: CASSPTGNQPQHF; DNA: TGTGCCAGTAGCCCCACAGGCAATCAGCCCCAGCATTTT
J: TRBJ1-2; size: NA; D: NA; V: TRBV4-1; CDR3: CASSQEGVGYGYTF; DNA: TGCGCCAGCAGCCAAGAAGGAGTGGGCTATGGCTACACCTTC
J: TRBJ2-3; size: once; D: TRBD2; V: TRBV19; CDR3: CASSHRTSGGAGPDTQYF; DNA: TGTGCCAGTAGTCATAGGACTAGCGGGGGGGCTGGGCCAGATACGCAGTATTTT
J: TRBJ1-1; size: NA; D: NA; V: TRBV3-1/TRBV3-2; CDR3: CASSQALVAGEAFF; DNA: TGTGCCAGCAGCCAAGCTCTCGTCGCGGGTGAAGCTTTCTTT
J: TRBJ1-2; size: NA; D: TRBD1; V: TRBV4-1; CDR3: CASSQDDGTGANYGYTF; DNA: TGCGCCAGCAGCCAAGATGATGGGACAGGGGCTAACTATGGCTACACCTTC
J: TRBJ1-2; size: few; D: TRBD1; V: TRBV7-2; CDR3: CASSPRTGSNYGYTF; DNA: TGTGCCAGCAGCCCCCGGACAGGGTCGAACTATGGCTACACCTTC
J: TRBJ1-1; size: NA; D: TRBD1; V: TRBV6-4; CDR3: CASSPGTGGRTEAFF; DNA: TGTGCCAGCAGTCCCGGGACAGGGGGCCGTACTGAAGCTTTCTTT
J: TRBJ2-3; size: NA; D: TRBD2; V: TRBV7-9; CDR3: CASSAGGGTDTQYF; DNA: TGTGCCAGCAGCGCGGGGGGGGGCACAGATACGCAGTATTTT
J: TRBJ2-2; size: NA; D: NA; V: TRBV7-3; CDR3: CASRAGDTGELFF; DNA: TGTGCCAGCCGAGCCGGAGACACCGGGGAGCTGTTTTTT
J: TRBJ1-1; size: NA; D: NA; V: TRBV30; CDR3: CAWRGRGGKDTEAFF; DNA: TGTGCCTGGAGGGGACGCGGGGGGAAGGACACTGAAGCTTTCTTT
J: TRBJ1-1; size: NA; D: NA; V: TRBV4-1; CDR3: CASSQTPGNEAFF; DNA: TGCGCCAGCAGCCAGACACCCGGTAACGAAGCTTTCTTT
J: TRBJ2-3; size: NA; D: TRBD2; V: TRBV12-5; CDR3: CASGRGLADTDTQYF; DNA: TGTGCTAGTGGGCGGGGACTAGCGGACACAGATACGCAGTATTTT
J: TRBJ1-1; size: NA; D: NA; V: TRBV7-2; CDR3: CASSLKPPGAEAFF; DNA: TGTGCCAGCAGCTTGAAGCCCCCCGGGGCTGAAGCTTTCTTT
J: TRBJ1-3; size: NA; D: TRBD1; V: TRBV30; CDR3: CAWSSGGASGNTIYF; DNA: TGTGCCTGGTCCTCAGGGGGCGCATCTGGAAACACCATATATTTT
J: TRBJ1-1; size: NA; D: NA; V: TRBV5-1; CDR3: CASSPSEGLNTEAFF; DNA: TGCGCCAGCAGCCCGTCGGAGGGGTTGAACACTGAAGCTTTCTTT
J: TRBJ1-2; size: NA; D: NA; V: TRBV19; CDR3: CASSYTAGDGYTF; DNA: TGTGCCAGTAGCTACACGGCCGGGGATGGCTACACCTTC
J: TRBJ2-3; size: NA; D: NA; V: TRBV9; CDR3: CASSAVTADTQYF; DNA: TGTGCCAGCAGCGCCGTGACTGCAGATACGCAGTATTTT
J: TRBJ1-2; size: NA; D: NA; V: TRBV6-1; CDR3: CASSEGSVPGDYTF; DNA: TGTGCCAGCAGTGAAGGATCAGTCCCAGGCGACTACACCTTC
J: TRBJ1-2; size: NA; D: NA; V: TRBV6-5; CDR3: CASSPGRVLSYGYTF; DNA: TGTGCCAGCAGCCCGGGCAGGGTTTTAAGCTATGGCTACACCTTC
J: TRBJ2-2; size: NA; D: NA; V: TRBV3-1/TRBV3-2; CDR3: CASSHTGRNTGELFF; DNA: TGTGCCAGCAGTCACACAGGGCGGAACACCGGGGAGCTGTTTTTT
J: TRBJ2-7; size: NA; D: TRBD2; V: TRBV19; CDR3: CASSPSGGTEQYF; DNA: TGTGCCAGTAGTCCCAGCGGGGGGACTGAGCAGTACTTC
J: TRBJ1-5; size: NA; D: TRBD1; V: TRBV6-1; CDR3: CASSVLPTGGNQPQHF; DNA: TGTGCCAGCAGTGTCCTGCCTACAGGGGGGAATCAGCCCCAGCATTTT
J: TRBJ1-2; size: NA; D: NA; V: TRBV6-5; CDR3: CASSYLGTYGYTF; DNA: TGTGCCAGCAGTTACTTGGGGACTTATGGCTACACCTTC
J: TRBJ1-1; size: few; D: NA; V: TRBV18; CDR3: CASSPQGTIDTEAFF; DNA: TGTGCCAGCTCACCACAGGGGACTATCGACACTGAAGCTTTCTTT
J: TRBJ1-1; size: NA; D: NA; V: TRBV5-1; CDR3: CASSSWGTKNTEAFF; DNA: TGCGCCAGCAGCTCCTGGGGGACAAAAAACACTGAAGCTTTCTTT
J: TRBJ1-5; size: NA; D: TRBD1; V: TRBV6-5; CDR3: CASSYSARGRIQPQHF; DNA: TGTGCCAGCAGTTACTCGGCTAGGGGGCGGATTCAGCCCCAGCATTTT